Here is one TCR beta chain with its context. The data were obtained in a study of preoperative IRX-2 immunotherapy in early breast cancer. Stated treatment: preoperative locoregional IRX-2 cytokine immunotherapy. Patients received preoperative, locoregional IRX-2 cytokine immunotherapy in a phase Ib study. TCRdb's copy holds only in-frame clones and misses some; the assay was immunoSEQ multiplex PCR. Among tens of thousands of clones, around 75% were seen once, and the ten largest hold 2% to 2.5%. This material consisted of lymph node tissue, taken before IRX-2 immunotherapy. The receptor's source is a human donor with breast cancer.

The CDR3: CASSIRGTRPYEQYF. In nucleotides, the CDR3 is TGTGCCAGCAGTATCAGGGGAACGCGACCTTACGAGCAGTACTTC. The rearrangement uses TRBV6-8 and TRBJ2-7, with D tentatively TRBD1 (6 bases). Germline V gene lookup returns CDR1 MNHGY and CDR2 SAAAGT. The CDR3 runs 15 residues. The V and J ends lost 5 bases and 4 bases respectively, with 18 bases between them.